This T cell receptor beta chain was retrieved from a study of blood T cells in healthy people across ages. Every donor contributed around 10 milliliters of peripheral blood by blood draw. A sample-barcoded 5' primer and a J-beta primer mix were used in a second PCR of roughly 7 to 12 cycles. Each cDNA molecule, via a template-switch adaptor with 12 random nucleotides, was tagged. MiXCR, run by TCRdb on the 5' RACE reads, gives a single entry per CDR3 protein. The data hold fewer than 2 million distinct CDR3 sequences, with around 40% observed a single time. Findings and limits, study-wide: Diversity estimates drawn from one million T cells were deemed underestimates.

Details on this clonotype: What it binds is unknown.

The source is a human donor in good health. Sequenced input: blood.

Here the CDR3 DNA reads TGCGCCAGCAGCCAGACAGGCCCCTACTATGGCTACACCTTC. Its protein is CASSQTGPYYGYTF. This chain uses TRBV5-1 with TRBJ1-2, with a tentative D call TRBD1 (6 bases). The CDR3 runs 14 residues. Trimming took off 4 bases at V and 3 bases at J, with 13 bases between the two ends. CDR1 is SGHRS, CDR2 YFSETQ, per germline.